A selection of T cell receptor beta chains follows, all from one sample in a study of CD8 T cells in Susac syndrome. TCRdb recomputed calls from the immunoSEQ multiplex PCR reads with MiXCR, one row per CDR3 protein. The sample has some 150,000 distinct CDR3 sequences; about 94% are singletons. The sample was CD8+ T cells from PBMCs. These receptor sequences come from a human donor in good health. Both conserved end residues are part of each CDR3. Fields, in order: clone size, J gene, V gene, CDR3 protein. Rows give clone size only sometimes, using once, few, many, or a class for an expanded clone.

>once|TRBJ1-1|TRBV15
CATSRDGGTEAFF
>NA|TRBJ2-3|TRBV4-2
CASSASSVSQDTQYF
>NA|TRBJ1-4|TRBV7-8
CASSFRGFSTNEKLFF
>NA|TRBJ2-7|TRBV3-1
CASSQEVGLAGFPHEQYF
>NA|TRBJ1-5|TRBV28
CASSFLSQHF
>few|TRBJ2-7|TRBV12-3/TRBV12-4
CASSLGTSDYEQYF
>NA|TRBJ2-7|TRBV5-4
CASSLDHQPYEQYF
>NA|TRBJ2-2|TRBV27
CASSNLTGVIGGELFF
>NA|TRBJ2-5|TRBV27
CASSPGLDETQYF
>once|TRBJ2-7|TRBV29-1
CSVLSGDRGYEQYF
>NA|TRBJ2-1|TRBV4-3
CASSQHSGSGNEQFF
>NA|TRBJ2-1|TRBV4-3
CASSHLGTNPYNEQFF
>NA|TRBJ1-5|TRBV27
CASVLGTTWPQHF
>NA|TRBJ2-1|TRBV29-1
CSVEGGGSSYNEQFF
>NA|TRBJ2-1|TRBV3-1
CASSQDGGRVLGDNEQFF
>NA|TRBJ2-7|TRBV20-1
CSAQREGYEQYF
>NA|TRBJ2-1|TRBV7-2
CASSSDRTGVDEQFF
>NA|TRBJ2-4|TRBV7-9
CASSPDSSKNIQYF
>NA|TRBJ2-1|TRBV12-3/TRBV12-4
CASSTAGGSDEQFF
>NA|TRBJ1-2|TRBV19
CASSEQGGFGGYTF
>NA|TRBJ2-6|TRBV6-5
CASSYGSGANVLTF
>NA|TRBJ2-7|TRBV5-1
CASSLEGGSLYEQYF
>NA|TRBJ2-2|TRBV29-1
CSAIPGQGTGELFF
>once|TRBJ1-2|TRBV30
CAWNRGDGYTF
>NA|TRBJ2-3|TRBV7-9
CASSLILGPTDTQYF
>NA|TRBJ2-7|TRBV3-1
CASSKGPELYEQYF
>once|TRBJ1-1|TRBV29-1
CSVTGAPNTEAFF
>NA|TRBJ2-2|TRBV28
CASSPGAGSGELFF
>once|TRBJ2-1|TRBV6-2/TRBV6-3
CASSPAGHKAYNEQFF
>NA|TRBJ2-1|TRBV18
CASSPNTLAGGYNEQFF
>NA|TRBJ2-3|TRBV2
CATRTSGNTDTQYF
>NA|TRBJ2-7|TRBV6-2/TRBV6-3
CATQVGRGMDEQYF
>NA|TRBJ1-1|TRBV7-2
CASSLGQGPNTEAFF
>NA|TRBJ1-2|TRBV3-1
CASSQGTGLAYGYTF
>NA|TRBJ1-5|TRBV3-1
CASSQEGANQPQHF
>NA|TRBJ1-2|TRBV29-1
CSVQDSNYGYTF
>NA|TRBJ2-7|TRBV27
CASSLVTGEQYF
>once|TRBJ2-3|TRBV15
CATSSGTSETGGTQYF